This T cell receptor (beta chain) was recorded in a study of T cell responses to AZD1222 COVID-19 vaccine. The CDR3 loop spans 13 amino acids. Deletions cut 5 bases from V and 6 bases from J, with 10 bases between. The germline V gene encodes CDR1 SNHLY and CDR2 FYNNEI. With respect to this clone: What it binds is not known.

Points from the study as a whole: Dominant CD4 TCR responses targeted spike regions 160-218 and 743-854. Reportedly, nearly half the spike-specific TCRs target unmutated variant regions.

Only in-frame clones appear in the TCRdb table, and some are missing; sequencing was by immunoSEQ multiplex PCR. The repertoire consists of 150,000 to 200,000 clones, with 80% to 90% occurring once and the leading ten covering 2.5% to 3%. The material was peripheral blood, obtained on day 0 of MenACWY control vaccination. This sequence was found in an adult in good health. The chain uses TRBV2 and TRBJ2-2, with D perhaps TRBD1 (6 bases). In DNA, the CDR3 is TGTGCCAGCAGTATGGGACAAGCCGGGGAGCTGTTTTTT. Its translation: CASSMGQAGELFF.